This note documents a single TCR beta chain sequence. Clones were read by immunoSEQ multiplex PCR, and TCRdb kept only the in-frame ones, dropping some. The sample shows tens of thousands of clones, about four fifths of them seen only once. Trimming cost V 4 bases and J 5 bases, with 12 bases left between them. CDR1 is MNHEY, CDR2 SVGAGI, per germline. The CDR3 loop spans 15 amino acids. Chemo-refractory metastatic non-small-cell lung cancer patients were treated with focal radiation plus CTLA-4 blockade with ipilimumab. These data originate in a study of radiotherapy plus CTLA-4 blockade in lung cancer. Looking at the study overall: Among patients, 15% to 20% showed objective responses, and approximately 29% had disease control.

The source is a human donor with non-small cell lung cancer whose response to radiotherapy plus ipilimumab could not be evaluated. Some clones in this sample may be carry-over from other donors' samples. The sample in question was peripheral blood, obtained from a patient treated with radiotherapy plus ipilimumab. V is TRBV6-5 and J is TRBJ1-6, with D unclear. CDR3 loop: CASSSGLENNSPLHF. The CDR3, as DNA: TGTGCCAGCAGTTCTGGACTGGAGAATAATTCACCCCTCCACTTT.